These 30 T cell receptor beta chains share one sample of origin, sequenced in a study of OX40 agonist ivuxolimab in advanced cancers. Some clones are missing from TCRdb's copy, which holds only in-frame ones; the method was immunoSEQ multiplex PCR. The top ten hold about 33% of the sample, which has around 35,000 clones, roughly 90% seen once. Sequences were derived from CD4+ or CD8+ T cells sorted from blood, sampled in a trial of the OX40 agonist ivuxolimab. The receptors here all came from an adult with an advanced solid tumor such as melanoma, head and neck, liver or kidney cancer.

CDR3: CATSRGAASYNEQFF. In DNA form, the CDR3 reads TGTGCCACCAGCAGAGGAGCGGCCTCCTACAATGAGCAGTTCTTC. The V call is TRBV15, the J call TRBJ2-1; D might be TRBD2 (5 bases). The germline V gene encodes CDR1 LNHNV and CDR2 YYDKDF (reference sequence). The CDR3 is 15 residues long. V was clipped by 1 base and J by 0 bases, with 7 bases between them.

The chain combines TRBV27 with TRBJ2-7; perhaps TRBD2 as D (5 bases). The V gene's germline CDR1 is MNHEY and CDR2 SMNVEV (reference sequence). Trimming took 4 bases from V and 2 from J, leaving 18 bases between them. This CDR3 region has 16 residues. DNA for the CDR3: TGTGCCAGCAGTTCCCGCATCGGGGTACGCACCTACGAGCAGTACTTC. Translating gives CASSSRIGVRTYEQYF.

The rearrangement links TRBV5-1 to TRBJ2-7, with TRBD1 identical over 7 bases. The length of the CDR3 is 13 residues. The V segment lost 8 bases and the J segment 2 bases; nucleotides outside the gene matches: 7. Germline values: CDR1 SGHRS, CDR2 YFSETQ. The CDR3 DNA reads TGCGCCAGTGGAGACAGGGAGACCTACGAGCAGTACTTC. Its translation: CASGDRETYEQYF.

The V and J genes are TRBV11-2 and TRBJ2-1; no firm D call. The CDR3 covers 11 residues. V was cut by 2 bases and J by 9 bases, with 5 bases left in between. Germline V gene lookup returns CDR1 SGHAT and CDR2 FQNNGV. In DNA, the CDR3 is TGTGCCAGCAGCTTACAATCTGAGCAGTTCTTC. Amino acids: CASSLQSEQFF. Using reference TRBV11-2 and TRBJ2-1 for the parts outside the CDR3, the full variable domain is EAGVAQSPRYKIIEKRQSVAFWCNPISGHATLYWYQQILGQGPKLLIQFQNNGVVDDSQLPKDRFSAERLKGVDSTLKIQPAKLEDSAVYLCASSLQSEQFFGPGTRLTVL.

A single count supports this clone. The rearrangement uses TRBV13 and TRBJ2-1; 14 nucleotides agree with TRBD2. This CDR3 is built from 14 residues. V lost 5 bases, J lost 8 bases, and 2 bases stayed unmatched. CDR1 PRHDT and CDR2 FYEKMQ come from the germline V gene (reference sequence). The CDR3 here is CASSAGLAGDEQFF. The CDR3, as DNA: TGTGCCAGCAGCGCGGGACTAGCGGGAGATGAGCAGTTCTTC.

CDR3 residues: CASSLSYEQYF. Here the CDR3 DNA reads TGTGCCAGCAGCCTCTCCTACGAGCAGTACTTC. The chain joins TRBV7-8 to TRBJ2-7, with D hard to call. V gave up 5 bases and J gave up 0 bases, with 2 bases separating them. This CDR3 has 11 residues. CDR1 and CDR2 from the germline V gene are SGHVS and FQNEAQ.

The chain recombines TRBV28 with TRBJ2-2; maybe TRBD2 (6 bases). This CDR3 is 17 amino acids long. The germline V gene encodes CDR1 MDHEN and CDR2 SYDVKM. The V and J ends lost 5 bases and 0 bases respectively, with 16 bases between them. CDR3 amino acids: CASSPRRGLTNTGELFF. CDR3 bases: TGTGCCAGCAGTCCGAGGAGGGGACTTACGAACACCGGGGAGCTGTTTTTT.

The chain combines TRBV6-6 with TRBJ2-7, with 7 bases lining up with TRBD1. V lost 3 bases, J lost 4 bases, and 3 bases stayed unmatched. In germline, CDR1 is MNHNY, CDR2 SVGAGI (reference sequence). The CDR3 consists of 13 residues. In nucleotides, the CDR3 is TGTGCCAGCAGTTATGGGACAGTTTACGAGCAGTACTTC. Amino acids: CASSYGTVYEQYF.

The chain joins TRBV6-5 to TRBJ2-2; tentatively, D is TRBD1 (6 bases). The CDR3 has 13 residues. CDR1 is MNHEY, CDR2 SVGAGI, per germline. V was trimmed by 6 bases and J by 6 bases, leaving 11 bases between them. CDR3 DNA sequence: TGTGCCAGCAGACAGGGATCGGCCGGGGAGCTGTTTTTT. It is translated as CASRQGSAGELFF.

This sequence joins TRBV7-9 and TRBJ1-5; perhaps TRBD1 as D (5 bases). Trimming cost V 5 bases and J 4 bases, with 12 bases left between them. The germline V gene has CDR1 SEHNR and CDR2 FQNEAQ (reference sequence). The CDR3 has 14 residues. Written as DNA, the CDR3 is TGTGCCAGCAGCCAGGGCGGAATTAATCAGCCCCAGCATTTT. The encoded protein is CASSQGGINQPQHF.

V and J are TRBV6-5 and TRBJ2-7; D is unresolved. The V end was cut by 6 bases, the J end by 0 bases, with 12 bases between. The CDR3 covers 14 residues. Germline V gene sequence: CDR1 MNHEY, CDR2 SVGAGI. This CDR3 is CASRRADSSYEQYF. In DNA, the CDR3 is TGTGCCAGCAGGCGAGCAGATAGCTCCTACGAGCAGTACTTC.

J is TRBJ2-7 and V is TRBV27; 10 bases map to TRBD2. This CDR3 contains 13 residues. With 4 bases clipped from V and 5 bases from J, the junction kept 2 bases outside the gene matches. Germline V gene lookup returns CDR1 MNHEY and CDR2 SMNVEV (reference sequence). The CDR3 DNA is TGTGCCAGCAGTTCCCTAGCGGGAGACGAGCAGTACTTC. It specifies CASSSLAGDEQYF.

The chain has TRBV4-3 and TRBJ2-1; D is perhaps TRBD1 or TRBD2 (6 bases each). This CDR3 is 14 amino acids long. Germline assignment: CDR1 LGHNA and CDR2 YSLEER. Trimming cost V 4 bases and J 7 bases, with 14 bases left between them. The CDR3 DNA follows: TGCGCCAGCAGCCGAAGGGGGGCTATAAATGAGCAGTTCTTC. It translates to CASSRRGAINEQFF.

The CDR3 bases are TGTGCCAGTAGTTTAGGGGTAGGGGCTAAAGAGCAGTACTTC. It specifies CASSLGVGAKEQYF. V gene TRBV19 combines with J gene TRBJ2-5, with D possibly TRBD1 on 5 matching bases. The ends were cut back, 5 bases at V and 11 bases at J, with 21 bases in the middle. The CDR3 contains 14 residues. Germline loops: CDR1 LNHDA, CDR2 SQIVND (reference sequence).

V and J are TRBV14 and TRBJ2-1; 12 nucleotides match TRBD1. V dropped 4 bases and J dropped 3; count of bases not matched to a gene: 4. Germline V gene data show CDR1 as SGHDN and CDR2 as FVKESK. The CDR3 has 16 amino acids. The CDR3 nucleotides are TGTGCCAGCAGCCTTGGGACAGGGGGCTTCTACAATGAGCAGTTCTTC. It is translated as CASSLGTGGFYNEQFF.

This clone was detected a few times. The chain couples TRBV6-5 to TRBJ2-1, with D perhaps given as TRBD1 or TRBD2 (5 bases each). Per germline, CDR1 MNHEY and CDR2 SVGAGI. The CDR3 extends over 15 amino acids. V was trimmed by 7 bases and J by 3 bases, leaving 16 bases between them. The CDR3 DNA follows: TGTGCCAGCAATACCAGGGAGCGAGGCTACAATGAGCAGTTCTTC. Protein sequence: CASNTRERGYNEQFF.

V and J are TRBV7-9 and TRBJ2-7, with D possibly being TRBD1 (6 bases). The length of the CDR3 is 17 residues. Germline V gene data show CDR1 as SEHNR and CDR2 as FQNEAQ (reference sequence). V lost 5 bases and J lost 4, with 24 bases in between. The CDR3: CASSQGFGGQGQYEQYF. DNA for the CDR3: TGTGCCAGCAGCCAGGGGTTTGGGGGCCAGGGACAATACGAGCAGTACTTC.

This chain connects TRBV25-1 to TRBJ2-7, with D perhaps being TRBD1 or TRBD2 (5 bases each). CDR3 length: 15 amino acids. CDR1 and CDR2 from the germline V gene are MGHDK and SYGVNS. V was pared by 2 bases and J by 1 base, with 12 bases between. The CDR3 DNA is TGTGCCAGCAGTGAAGAGGAGAGGGGATCCTACGAGCAGTACTTC. Its protein is CASSEEERGSYEQYF.

The chain joins TRBV27 to TRBJ1-1, with D perhaps TRBD1 (6 bases). Germline V gene data show CDR1 as MNHEY and CDR2 as SMNVEV (reference sequence). The V gene lost 5 bases and the J gene lost 4 bases, with 17 bases spanning the gap. The CDR3 consists of 15 residues. As DNA, the CDR3 is TGTGCCAGCAGTCCGGACAGAGGGTTAGGCACTGAAGCTTTCTTT. Translation: CASSPDRGLGTEAFF.

The chain links TRBV14 to TRBJ2-2; D remains unclear. Trimming cost V 4 bases and J 6 bases, with 12 bases left between them. From germline, CDR1 is SGHDN and CDR2 FVKESK. The CDR3 has 14 residues. CDR3 loop: CASSPRGTAGELFF. For the CDR3, the DNA is TGTGCCAGCAGCCCACGAGGAACGGCCGGGGAGCTGTTTTTT.

The genes are TRBV9 and TRBJ2-7; D remains ambiguous. CDR1 and CDR2 from the germline V gene are SGDLS and YYNGEE. V lost 0 bases, J lost 6 bases, and 4 bases lay in between. This CDR3 contains 11 residues. CDR3 DNA: TGTGCCAGCAGCGTAGGGGCCGAGCAGTACTTC. The encoded protein is CASSVGAEQYF.

The J gene is TRBJ2-1, the V gene TRBV27; 8 bases are shared with TRBD2. V lost 3 bases, J lost 5 bases, and 6 bases stayed unmatched. Germline V lookup: CDR1 MNHEY, CDR2 SMNVEV (reference sequence). The CDR3 totals 15 residues. The CDR3 loop reads CASSFGAGGHNEQFF. The CDR3 bases are TGTGCCAGCAGTTTCGGCGCGGGAGGCCACAATGAGCAGTTCTTC.

This chain uses TRBV27 with TRBJ2-1; D unclear. V was pared by 5 bases and J by 12 bases, with 14 bases between. The CDR3 contains 12 residues. Looked up from germline, CDR1 is MNHEY and CDR2 is SMNVEV (reference sequence). The CDR3 DNA reads as TGTGCCAGCAGTAAAGAACACGCTGTGCAGTTCTTC. Amino acids: CASSKEHAVQFF.

CDR3 in amino acids: CASRSVGGPSNQPQHF. DNA for the CDR3: TGTGCCAGCAGGTCCGTGGGGGGCCCTAGCAATCAGCCCCAGCATTTT. V usage is TRBV27 and J usage is TRBJ1-5; a weak D match, TRBD1 (6 bases). Between the trimmed V and J ends, which lost 6 bases and 0 bases, there was a span of 15 bases. Looked up from germline, CDR1 is MNHEY and CDR2 is SMNVEV (reference sequence). The CDR3 totals 16 residues.

This chain links TRBV7-6 with TRBJ1-1; D is possibly TRBD1 (5 bases). CDR1 is SGHVS and CDR2 is FNYEAQ in the germline V gene. V was shortened by 5 bases and J by 0 bases, with 19 bases between the two germline ends. The CDR3 consists of 17 residues. The CDR3 nucleotides are TGTGCCAGCAGCGGGGGAGGCTGGGGACTTCTGAACACTGAAGCTTTCTTT. Amino acid sequence: CASSGGGWGLLNTEAFF.

The CDR3 loop reads CASSEVGQGDQPQHF. DNA of the CDR3: TGTGCCAGCAGTGAAGTCGGACAGGGGGATCAGCCCCAGCATTTT. This rearrangement joins TRBV2 to TRBJ1-5; 10 positions match TRBD1. This CDR3 comprises 15 residues. V shed 1 base and J 5 bases; nucleotides not matched to a gene: 2. Germline V gene lookup returns CDR1 SNHLY and CDR2 FYNNEI. Filled out from reference TRBV2 and TRBJ1-5, the complete variable domain reads EPEVTQTPSHQVTQMGQEVILRCVPISNHLYFYWYRQILGQKVEFLVSFYNNEISEKSEIFDDQFSVERPDGSNFTLKIRSTKLEDSAMYFCASSEVGQGDQPQHFGDGTRLSIL.

This chain links TRBV6-5 with TRBJ2-7; TRBD1 matches 10 bases. The V gene end was trimmed by 6 bases and the J gene end by 2 bases; junction bases not matched to a gene: 7. Germline values: CDR1 MNHEY, CDR2 SVGAGI. This CDR3 contains 15 residues. CDR3 amino acids: CASRAPGQGTYEQYF. The DNA of the CDR3 is TGTGCCAGCAGGGCTCCGGGACAGGGGACCTACGAGCAGTACTTC.

The rearrangement joins TRBV7-2 to TRBJ2-1; TRBD2 is a possible D gene (6 bases). The CDR3 consists of 17 residues. Trimming removed 2 bases from V and 7 bases from J, with 21 bases in between. Germline V lookup: CDR1 SGHTA, CDR2 FQGNSA. The CDR3 region is CASSLRHGTLGWNEQFF. The DNA of the CDR3 is TGTGCCAGCAGCTTACGACACGGGACTCTGGGTTGGAATGAGCAGTTCTTC.

The chain is built from TRBV2 and TRBJ2-3; TRBD1 matches 8 bases. J lost 4 bases, V lost 8 bases, and 11 bases had no gene match. In germline, CDR1 is SNHLY, CDR2 FYNNEI. The CDR3 consists of 15 residues. Here the CDR3 DNA reads TGTGCCAGCGAGTTCGGACAGGGCAGGGCAGATACGCAGTATTTT. Protein sequence: CASEFGQGRADTQYF.

The rearrangement joins TRBV2 to TRBJ2-1; D uncertain. This CDR3 has 17 amino acids. The germline V and J ends were trimmed by 1 base and 4 bases, with 17 bases remaining between them. CDR1 and CDR2 from the germline V gene are SNHLY and FYNNEI. As DNA, the CDR3 is TGTGCCAGCAGTGAAGGAGAGGTTGGGCAACATTACAATGAGCAGTTCTTC. Amino acids: CASSEGEVGQHYNEQFF.